This TCR beta chain was found in a study of blood T cells in healthy people across ages. The wider study: Roughly one uniquely barcoded beta molecule per two T cells was captured. Whole-study findings and limits: More naive CD4+ cells and higher diversity were found in long-lived than in aged donors.

Turning to this clonotype: The antigen is not known.

At least 7 million PBMCs were isolated per sample. For the second PCR, which ran for about 6 to 11 cycles, a sample-barcoded 5' primer and a J-beta primer mix were used. Each cDNA molecule carried a tag from a template-switch adaptor that contained 12 random nucleotides. TCRdb analysed the 5' RACE reads with MiXCR anew, one entry per CDR3 protein. In the table there are over a million distinct CDR3 sequences, around 39% of which are singletons. Sequenced input: blood. The receptor comes from a woman between 18 and 29 years old in good health.

The CDR3 reads CASSYPLTGELFF. Written as DNA, the CDR3 is TGTGCCAGCAGTTACCCTTTGACCGGGGAGCTGTTTTTT. The chain has TRBV6-5 and TRBJ2-2; D is unresolved. Trimming removed 2 bases from V and 5 bases from J, with 6 bases in between. There are 13 residues in the CDR3. Looked up from germline, CDR1 is MNHEY and CDR2 is SVGAGI.